One sample yielded the 27 T cell receptor beta chains listed below, sequenced in a study of T cell responses to AZD1222 COVID-19 vaccine. This table comes from immunoSEQ multiplex PCR, and its TCRdb copy is limited to in-frame clones, with some not included. The repertoire holds under 150,000 clones, with 88% as singletons. The input for sequencing was peripheral blood, taken 28 days after the second AZD1222 dose. These receptors were collected from an adult who received the AZD1222 COVID-19 vaccine.

This chain connects TRBV19 to TRBJ1-5; 7 bases align to TRBD1. Unmatched junction bases numbered 8, after V lost 9 bases and J lost 6 bases. The CDR3 has 13 residues. Per germline, CDR1 LNHDA and CDR2 SQIVND (reference sequence). The CDR3 loop reads CASAGTVGQPQHF. As DNA, the CDR3 is TGTGCCAGCGCCGGGACAGTGGGTCAGCCCCAGCATTTT.

This sequence joins TRBV28 and TRBJ2-7; D unclear. With 2 bases removed from V and 4 bases from J, the gap between germline ends came to 6 bases. CDR3 length: 12 amino acids. CDR1 and CDR2 from the germline V gene are MDHEN and SYDVKM. In nucleotides, the CDR3 is TGTGCCAGCAGTTTAAAGCGTTACGAGCAGTACTTC. Residues: CASSLKRYEQYF.

The chain has TRBV9 and TRBJ1-1, with unresolved D. The CDR3 runs to 13 residues. Germline V gene data show CDR1 as SGDLS and CDR2 as YYNGEE. Trimming took 4 bases from V and 11 from J, leaving 18 bases between them. As DNA, the CDR3 is TGTGCCAGCAGCCCAGGCCGTGAGATGTTGGCTTTCTTT. This codes for CASSPGREMLAFF. Variable domain in full (rest from reference TRBV9 and TRBJ1-1): DSGVTQTPKHLITATGQRVTLRCSPRSGDLSVYWYQQSLDQGLQFLIQYYNGEERAKGNILERFSAQQFPDLHSELNLSSLELGDSALYFCASSPGREMLAFFGQGTRLTVV.

The J gene is TRBJ2-7, the V gene TRBV6-5; the match to TRBD1 covers 8 bases. Looked up from germline, CDR1 is MNHEY and CDR2 is SVGAGI. The CDR3 loop spans 14 amino acids. Germline trimming cut 5 bases from V and 1 base from J; bases unmatched to any gene: 4. The CDR3 nucleotides are TGTGCCAGCAGTAAGGACAGGGAGTCCTACGAGCAGTACTTC. Translated: CASSKDRESYEQYF.

J is TRBJ2-3 and V is TRBV7-9; 11 nucleotides match TRBD2. Germline CDR1 SEHNR, CDR2 FQNEAQ (reference sequence). With V trimmed by 4 bases and J by 0 bases, 3 bases remained unmatched. The CDR3 runs 16 residues. DNA of the CDR3: TGTGCCAGCAGCTCCGGGACTAGCGGCAGCACAGATACGCAGTATTTT. Amino acid sequence: CASSSGTSGSTDTQYF.

This clone was counted a single time. V and J are TRBV19 and TRBJ1-1; tentatively, D is TRBD1 (5 bases). Germline V gene data show CDR1 as LNHDA and CDR2 as SQIVND (reference sequence). Trimming shortened V by 6 bases and J by 8 bases, and 16 bases separated the two germline ends. The length of the CDR3 is 13 residues. CDR3 protein: CASRNQGFAEAFF. The CDR3 DNA is TGTGCCAGTAGAAATCAGGGCTTTGCAGAAGCTTTCTTT.

The V and J genes are TRBV10-1 and TRBJ2-1; D not resolved. Trimming removed 0 bases at V and 6 bases at J, with 9 bases between. The CDR3 is 14 residues long. Germline CDR1 WNHNN, CDR2 SYGVQD (reference sequence). The CDR3: CASSESDSRNEQFF. CDR3 bases: TGCGCCAGCAGTGAGTCTGACTCCCGCAATGAGCAGTTCTTC.

The chain couples TRBV5-1 to TRBJ2-2, with D hard to call. This CDR3 contains 13 residues. With 2 bases removed from V and 7 bases from J, the gap between germline ends came to 9 bases. CDR1 is SGHRS and CDR2 is YFSETQ in the germline V gene. The CDR3 protein is CASSFSGSGELFF. The CDR3, as DNA: TGCGCCAGCAGCTTTTCGGGCAGCGGGGAGCTGTTTTTT.

The chain carries TRBV5-1 and TRBJ2-2, with a tentative D call TRBD2 (6 bases). This CDR3 has 16 residues. V dropped 0 bases and J dropped 3 bases, with 12 bases sitting between them. Germline CDR1 SGHRS, CDR2 YFSETQ. As DNA, the CDR3 is TGCGCCAGCAGCTTGGAGGGGCGGGGCGACACCGGGGAGCTGTTTTTT. It translates to CASSLEGRGDTGELFF. The full variable domain, its missing parts supplied by reference TRBV5-1 and TRBJ2-2, is KAGVTQTPRYLIKTRGQQVTLSCSPISGHRSVSWYQQTPGQGLQFLFEYFSETQRNKGNFPGRFSGRQFSNSRSEMNVSTLELGDSALYLCASSLEGRGDTGELFFGEGSRLTVL.

V gene TRBV29-1 combines with J gene TRBJ2-1; D not resolved. The CDR3 consists of 12 residues. V lost 4 bases and J lost 9, with 13 bases in between. Germline CDR1 SQVTM, CDR2 ANQGSEA. The CDR3 loop is CSVVARKLEQFF. DNA of the CDR3: TGCAGCGTTGTTGCGAGGAAGCTTGAGCAGTTCTTC.

This chain links TRBV12-3 or TRBV12-4 with TRBJ2-7, with TRBD1 as a possible D gene (5 bases). This CDR3 region has 12 residues. V dropped 5 bases and J dropped 5 bases, with 10 bases sitting between them. CDR3 region: CASSVRVHEQYF. The CDR3 DNA reads as TGTGCCAGCAGTGTCAGGGTACACGAGCAGTACTTC.

This rearrangement joins TRBV10-3 to TRBJ2-7; 8 bases fit TRBD2. V lost 11 bases and J lost 2; bases outside the gene matches: 5. Per germline, CDR1 ENHRY and CDR2 SYGVKD. The CDR3 totals 12 residues. The DNA of the CDR3 is TGTGCCTCGCGGGGGGAGACCTACGAGCAGTACTTC. Its translation: CASRGETYEQYF.

The J gene is TRBJ2-1, the V gene TRBV27; 14 bases align to TRBD2. CDR1 and CDR2 (germline): MNHEY, SMNVEV (reference sequence). This CDR3 comprises 14 residues. The J segment lost 16 bases and the V segment lost 3 bases, leaving 8 bases of the junction unmatched. The DNA of the CDR3 is TGTGCCAGCAGTTTTCTGGGACTAGCGGGAGAAGAATTCTTC. Its protein is CASSFLGLAGEEFF.

The rearrangement joins TRBV6-4 to TRBJ1-1, with 9 bases aligning to TRBD1. V lost 3 bases, J lost 1 base, and 3 bases stayed unmatched. This CDR3 contains 15 residues. The germline gives CDR1 MRHNA, CDR2 SNTAGT. CDR3 protein: CASSESTGGNTEAFF. DNA of the CDR3: TGTGCCAGCAGTGAATCGACAGGGGGGAACACTGAAGCTTTCTTT.

J is TRBJ2-6 and V is TRBV19; 9 positions agree with TRBD1. This CDR3 has 18 amino acids. Germline CDR1 is LNHDA and CDR2 is SQIVND (reference sequence). Losses at the gene ends were 5 bases for V and 1 base for J; bases not matched to a gene: 9. The chain's CDR3 is CASSPGPTGGSGANVLTF. Written as DNA, the CDR3 is TGTGCCAGTAGTCCGGGGCCGACAGGGGGATCTGGGGCCAACGTCCTGACTTTC. The full variable domain, with the rest looked up from reference TRBV19 and TRBJ2-6, is DGGITQSPKYLFRKEGQNVTLSCEQNLNHDAMYWYRQDPGQGLRLIYYSQIVNDFQKGDIAEGYSVSREKKESFPLTVTSAQKNPTAFYLCASSPGPTGGSGANVLTFGAGSRLTVL.

The chain couples TRBV5-1 to TRBJ2-3, with D possibly matching TRBD1 (5 bases). Trimming removed 5 bases from V and 1 base from J, with 11 bases in between. Germline-derived CDR1 and CDR2 are SGHRS and YFSETQ. The CDR3 contains 14 residues. DNA of the CDR3: TGCGCCAGCAGAAAAGAAGGGGGCACAGATACGCAGTATTTT. Its translation is CASRKEGGTDTQYF.

V gene TRBV28 combines with J gene TRBJ2-1; 11 nucleotides align to TRBD2. The CDR3 runs to 15 residues. In germline, CDR1 is MDHEN, CDR2 SYDVKM. J gave up 6 bases and V 3 bases, and 4 bases lay outside the gene matches. CDR3 sequence: CASSFSSGGANEQFF. The CDR3, as DNA: TGTGCCAGCAGTTTTAGTAGCGGGGGGGCCAATGAGCAGTTCTTC.

The CDR3 sequence: CASSEGASANTGELFF. The CDR3 nucleotides read TGTGCCAGCAGTGAGGGCGCCAGCGCGAACACCGGGGAGCTGTTTTTT. The chain couples TRBV2 to TRBJ2-2; no reliable D call. Germline V gene lookup returns CDR1 SNHLY and CDR2 FYNNEI. This CDR3 contains 16 residues. V was trimmed by 3 bases and J by 0 bases, leaving 11 bases between them.

This CDR3 reads CASTPWAGGDQPQHF. The CDR3 DNA follows: TGTGCCAGCACCCCTTGGGCAGGGGGCGATCAGCCCCAGCATTTT. This sequence joins TRBV5-8 and TRBJ1-5; TRBD1 matches 8 bases. With 6 bases clipped from V and 5 bases from J, the junction kept 10 bases outside the gene matches. CDR1 is SGHTS and CDR2 is YDEGEE in the germline V gene. The CDR3 runs 15 residues.

This chain joins TRBV18 and TRBJ1-6; TRBD1 matches at 7 bases. Germline CDR1 and CDR2: KGHSH and LQKENI. This CDR3 spans 16 amino acids. The trim removed 3 bases at V and 3 bases at J, leaving 5 bases unmatched. CDR3 bases: TGTGCCAGCTCACCTGACAGGGCGGTCTATAATTCACCCCTCCACTTT. Translation: CASSPDRAVYNSPLHF.

CDR3 loop: CASSAAGTRTDTQYF. The DNA of the CDR3 is TGTGCCAGCAGCGCAGCAGGGACCCGCACAGATACGCAGTATTTT. V and J are TRBV5-4 and TRBJ2-3; TRBD1 or TRBD2 may be the D gene (5 bases each). The V end lost 4 bases, the J end lost 1 base, and 13 bases lay between the germline ends. The CDR3 extends over 15 amino acids. The germline CDR1 and CDR2 sequences are SGHNT and YYREEE (reference sequence).

A note on this clone: Other DNA sequences of this sample code for an identical CDR3. The chain links TRBV5-1 to TRBJ1-5; D call uncertain. Trimming removed 4 bases from V and 1 base from J, with 6 bases in between. Per the germline V gene, CDR1 is SGHRS and CDR2 is YFSETQ. The CDR3 totals 13 residues. Written as DNA, the CDR3 is TGCGCCAGCAGCCCAGACAGCAATCAGCCCCAGCATTTT. Translation gives CASSPDSNQPQHF.

The V gene is TRBV5-5, the J gene TRBJ2-7; 8 bases align to TRBD1. With 2 bases clipped from V and 6 bases from J, the junction kept 10 bases outside the gene matches. Germline loops: CDR1 SGHKS, CDR2 YYEKEE (reference sequence). This CDR3 contains 15 residues. The CDR3 sequence is CASSLSTDRAFEQYF. For the CDR3, the DNA is TGTGCCAGCAGCTTATCTACGGACAGGGCTTTCGAGCAGTACTTC.

The genes are TRBV18 and TRBJ2-3, with D perhaps matching TRBD2 (5 bases). The CDR3 is made up of 13 amino acids. Germline V gene lookup returns CDR1 KGHSH and CDR2 LQKENI. V was pared by 6 bases and J by 2 bases, with 9 bases between. The CDR3 loop reads CASSGGPTDTQYF. The CDR3 DNA reads as TGTGCCAGCTCTGGAGGACCCACAGATACGCAGTATTTT.

This clone has a single count. The V gene is TRBV12-3 or TRBV12-4, the J gene TRBJ1-2; no firm D call. The V end lost 8 bases, the J end lost 6 bases, and 13 bases lay between the germline ends. This CDR3 is built from 12 residues. Here the CDR3 reads CASGRGLDGYTF. In DNA, the CDR3 is TGTGCCAGCGGACGCGGGCTCGATGGCTACACCTTC.

The chain joins TRBV4-1 to TRBJ1-2, with 8 positions matching TRBD1. The CDR3 totals 15 residues. CDR1 is MGHRA, CDR2 YSYEKL, per germline. The V and J ends lost 3 bases and 3 bases, in that order; junction bases with no gene match: 6. The CDR3 here is CASSHPDREHYGYTF. For the CDR3, the DNA is TGCGCCAGCAGCCACCCGGACAGGGAGCACTATGGCTACACCTTC.

A note on this clone: A read error may account for a junction end that differs from germline. The chain is built from TRBV7-7 and TRBJ2-2; 8 bases map to TRBD1. Germline CDR1 reads SSHAT; CDR2 reads FNYEAQ (reference sequence). This CDR3 is built from 14 residues. In nucleotides, the CDR3 is TGTGCTAGCAGCCTAACAGGGGGAACCGGGGAGCTGTTTTTT. Amino acids: CASSLTGGTGELFF.